This entry lists 6 T cell receptor beta chains sequenced from one sample in a study of T cell repertoires in cytomegalovirus infection. TCRdb independently ran MiXCR on the reads; one entry per CDR3 protein. The table records some 200,000 distinct CDR3 sequences, about a tenth of them present only once. The specimen was PBMCs. All receptors come from a human donor in good health (CMV status not recorded). Some clones in this sample may be carry-over from other donors' samples.

A few counts support this clonotype. The chain employs TRBV28 and TRBJ2-7; D uncertain. The germline gives CDR1 MDHEN, CDR2 SYDVKM. This CDR3 is built from 12 residues. Trimming removed 2 bases at V and 2 bases at J, with 4 bases between. The CDR3 is CASSLTAYEQYF. As DNA, the CDR3 is TGTGCCAGCAGTTTAACTGCCTACGAGCAGTACTTC. Combining the CDR3 with reference TRBV28 and TRBJ2-7 gives the whole variable domain DVKVTQSSRYLVKRTGEKVFLECVQDMDHENMFWYRQDPGLGLRLIYFSYDVKMKEKGDIPEGYSVSREKKERFSLILESASTNQTSMYLCASSLTAYEQYFGPGTRLTVT.

This clonotype turned up a few times. V is TRBV12-3 or TRBV12-4 and J is TRBJ2-3; no reliable D call. The V gene lost 7 bases and the J gene lost 2 bases, with 13 bases spanning the gap. The CDR3 extends over 14 amino acids. This CDR3 is CASTFTTPTDTQYF. CDR3 bases: TGTGCCAGCACCTTCACAACTCCCACAGATACGCAGTATTTT.

This chain connects TRBV18 to TRBJ2-5, with 7 bases matching TRBD1. Looked up from germline, CDR1 is KGHSH and CDR2 is LQKENI. This CDR3 has 13 amino acids. The J segment lost 4 bases and the V segment lost 5 bases, leaving 4 bases of the junction unmatched. The CDR3 DNA follows: TGTGCCAGCTCATCACAGGGGCTAGAGACCCAGTACTTC. Protein sequence: CASSSQGLETQYF.

The V and J genes are TRBV27 and TRBJ2-5; D tentatively fits TRBD1 or TRBD2 (6 bases each). The CDR3 has 14 amino acids. V was shortened by 6 bases and J by 5 bases, with 16 bases between the two germline ends. The germline V gene has CDR1 MNHEY and CDR2 SMNVEV (reference sequence). CDR3 coding DNA: TGTGCCAGCAGGCGACCGGGGGCAGGGGAGACCCAGTACTTC. The encoded protein is CASRRPGAGETQYF.

This clonotype came up a few times. This rearrangement joins TRBV10-2 to TRBJ1-6; 7 bases agree with TRBD1. In germline, CDR1 is WSHSY, CDR2 SAAADI. Trimming cost V 6 bases and J 7 bases; bases outside gene matches: 6. The CDR3 is 14 residues long. CDR3 sequence: CASRPGQENSPLHF. The CDR3 nucleotides read TGCGCCAGCAGGCCAGGACAGGAGAATTCACCCCTCCACTTT.

The table lists this clonotype with many counts. The V gene is TRBV7-8, the J gene TRBJ2-7, with TRBD1 matching over 7 bases. This CDR3 has 15 amino acids. Germline CDR1 SGHVS, CDR2 FQNEAQ. J lost 2 bases, V lost 6 bases, and 10 bases had no gene match. The CDR3 sequence: CASSDIYRGPYEQYF. In nucleotides, the CDR3 is TGTGCCAGCAGTGACATTTACAGGGGCCCCTACGAGCAGTACTTC.